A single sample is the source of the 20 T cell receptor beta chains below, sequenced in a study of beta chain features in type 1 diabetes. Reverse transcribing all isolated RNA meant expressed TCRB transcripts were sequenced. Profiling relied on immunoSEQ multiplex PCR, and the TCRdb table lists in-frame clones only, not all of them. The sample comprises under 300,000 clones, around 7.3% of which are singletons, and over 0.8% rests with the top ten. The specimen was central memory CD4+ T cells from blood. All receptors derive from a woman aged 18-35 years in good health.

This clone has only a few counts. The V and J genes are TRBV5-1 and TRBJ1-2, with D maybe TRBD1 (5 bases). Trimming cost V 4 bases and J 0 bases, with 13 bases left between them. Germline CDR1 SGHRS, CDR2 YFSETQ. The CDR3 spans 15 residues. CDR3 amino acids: CASSAGDGSNYGYTF. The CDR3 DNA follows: TGCGCCAGCAGCGCGGGGGACGGATCTAACTATGGCTACACCTTC.

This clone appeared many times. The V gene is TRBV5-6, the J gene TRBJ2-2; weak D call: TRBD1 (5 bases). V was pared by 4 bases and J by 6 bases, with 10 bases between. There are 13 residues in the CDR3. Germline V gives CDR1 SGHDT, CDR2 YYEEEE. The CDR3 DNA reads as TGTGCCAGCAGCCCCCAGGGATCCGGGGAGCTGTTTTTT. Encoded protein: CASSPQGSGELFF.

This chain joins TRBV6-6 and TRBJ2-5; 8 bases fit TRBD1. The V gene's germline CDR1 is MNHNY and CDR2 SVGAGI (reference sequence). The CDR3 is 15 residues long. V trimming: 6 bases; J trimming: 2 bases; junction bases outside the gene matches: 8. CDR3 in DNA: TGTGCCAGCAGGCCTCAGGGGGCCGGACAAGAGACCCAGTACTTC. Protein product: CASRPQGAGQETQYF.

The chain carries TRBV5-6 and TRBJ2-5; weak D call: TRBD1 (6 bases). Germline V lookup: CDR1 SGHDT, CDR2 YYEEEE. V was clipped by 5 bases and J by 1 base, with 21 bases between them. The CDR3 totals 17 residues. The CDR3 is CASRLLQGRGVQETQYF. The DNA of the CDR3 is TGTGCCAGCAGACTTCTACAGGGACGTGGGGTCCAAGAGACCCAGTACTTC. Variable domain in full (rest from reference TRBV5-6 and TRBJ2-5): DAGVTQSPTHLIKTRGQQVTLRCSPKSGHDTVSWYQQALGQGPQFIFQYYEEEERQRGNFPDRFSGHQFPNYSSELNVNALLLGDSALYLCASRLLQGRGVQETQYFGPGTRLLVL.

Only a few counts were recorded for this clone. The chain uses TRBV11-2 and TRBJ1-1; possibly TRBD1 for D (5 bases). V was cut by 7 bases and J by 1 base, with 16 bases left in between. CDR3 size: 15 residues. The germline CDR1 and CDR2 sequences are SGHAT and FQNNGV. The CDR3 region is CASNGGGKRNTEAFF. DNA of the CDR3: TGTGCCAGCAACGGGGGAGGGAAGAGGAACACTGAAGCTTTCTTT.

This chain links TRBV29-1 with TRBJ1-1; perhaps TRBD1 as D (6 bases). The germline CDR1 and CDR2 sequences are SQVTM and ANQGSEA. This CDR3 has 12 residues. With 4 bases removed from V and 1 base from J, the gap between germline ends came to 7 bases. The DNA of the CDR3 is TGCAGCGTTGGACAGGAGAACACTGAAGCTTTCTTT. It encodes CSVGQENTEAFF.

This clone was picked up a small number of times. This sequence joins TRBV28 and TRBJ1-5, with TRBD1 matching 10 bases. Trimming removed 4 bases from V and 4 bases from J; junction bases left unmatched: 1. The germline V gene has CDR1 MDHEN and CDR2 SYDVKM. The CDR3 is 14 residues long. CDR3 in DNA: TGTGCCAGCAGTTGGACAGGGGGAAATCAGCCCCAGCATTTT. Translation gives CASSWTGGNQPQHF.

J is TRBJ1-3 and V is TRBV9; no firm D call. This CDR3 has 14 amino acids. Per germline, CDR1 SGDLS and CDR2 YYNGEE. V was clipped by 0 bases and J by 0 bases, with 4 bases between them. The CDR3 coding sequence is TGTGCCAGCAGCGTAGACAGCTCTGGAAACACCATATATTTT. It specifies CASSVDSSGNTIYF.

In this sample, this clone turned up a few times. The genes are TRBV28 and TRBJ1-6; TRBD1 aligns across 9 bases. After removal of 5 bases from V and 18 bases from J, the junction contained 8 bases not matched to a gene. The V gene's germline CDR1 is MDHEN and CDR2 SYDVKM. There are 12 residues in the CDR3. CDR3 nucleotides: TGTGCCAGCAGTCCTATACAGGGGGCACACCACTTT. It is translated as CASSPIQGAHHF.

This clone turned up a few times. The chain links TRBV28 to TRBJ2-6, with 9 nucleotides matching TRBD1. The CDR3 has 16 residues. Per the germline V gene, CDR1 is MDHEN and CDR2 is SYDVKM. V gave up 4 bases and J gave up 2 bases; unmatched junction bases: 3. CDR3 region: CASSSGTGTGANVLTF. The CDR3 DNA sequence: TGTGCCAGCAGTTCCGGGACAGGGACTGGGGCCAACGTCCTGACTTTC.

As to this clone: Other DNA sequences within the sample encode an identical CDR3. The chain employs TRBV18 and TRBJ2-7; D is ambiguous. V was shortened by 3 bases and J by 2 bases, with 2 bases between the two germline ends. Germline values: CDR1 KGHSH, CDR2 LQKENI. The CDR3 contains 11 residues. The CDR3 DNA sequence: TGTGCCAGCTCACCCGCCTACGAGCAGTACTTC. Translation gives CASSPAYEQYF.

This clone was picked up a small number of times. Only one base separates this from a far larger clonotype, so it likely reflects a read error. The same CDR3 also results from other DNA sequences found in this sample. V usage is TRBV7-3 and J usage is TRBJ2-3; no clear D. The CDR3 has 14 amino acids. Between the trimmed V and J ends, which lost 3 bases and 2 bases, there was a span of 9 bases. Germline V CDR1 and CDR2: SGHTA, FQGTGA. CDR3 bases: TGTGCCAGCAGCTTCGACGGTAACACAGATACGCAGTATTTT. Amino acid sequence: CASSFDGNTDTQYF.

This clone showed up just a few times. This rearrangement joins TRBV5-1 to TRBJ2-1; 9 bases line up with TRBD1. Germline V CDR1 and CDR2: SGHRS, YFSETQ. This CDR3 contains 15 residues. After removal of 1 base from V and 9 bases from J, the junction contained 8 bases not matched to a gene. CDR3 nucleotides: TGCGCCAGCAGCTTGACGTCACAGGGGGCTGGTGAGCAGTTCTTC. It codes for CASSLTSQGAGEQFF. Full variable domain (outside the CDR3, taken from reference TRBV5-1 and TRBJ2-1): KAGVTQTPRYLIKTRGQQVTLSCSPISGHRSVSWYQQTPGQGLQFLFEYFSETQRNKGNFPGRFSGRQFSNSRSEMNVSTLELGDSALYLCASSLTSQGAGEQFFGPGTRLTVL.

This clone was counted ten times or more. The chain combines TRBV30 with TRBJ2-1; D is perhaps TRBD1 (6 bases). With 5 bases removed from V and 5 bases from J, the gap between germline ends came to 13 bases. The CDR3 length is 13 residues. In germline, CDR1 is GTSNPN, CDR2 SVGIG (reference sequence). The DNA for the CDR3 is TGTGCCTGGTGGGGGCAGGGACACAATGAGCAGTTCTTC. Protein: CAWWGQGHNEQFF. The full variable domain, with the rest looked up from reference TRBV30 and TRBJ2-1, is SQTIHQWPATLVQPVGSPLSLECTVEGTSNPNLYWYRQAAGRGLQLLFYSVGIGQISSEVPQNLSASRPQDRQFILSSKKLLLSDSGFYLCAWWGQGHNEQFFGPGTRLTVL.

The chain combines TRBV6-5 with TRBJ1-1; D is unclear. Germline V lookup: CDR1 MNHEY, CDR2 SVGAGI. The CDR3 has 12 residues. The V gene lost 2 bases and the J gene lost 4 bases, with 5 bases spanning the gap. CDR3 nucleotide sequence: TGTGCCAGCAGTTACGAGATCACTGAAGCTTTCTTT. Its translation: CASSYEITEAFF.

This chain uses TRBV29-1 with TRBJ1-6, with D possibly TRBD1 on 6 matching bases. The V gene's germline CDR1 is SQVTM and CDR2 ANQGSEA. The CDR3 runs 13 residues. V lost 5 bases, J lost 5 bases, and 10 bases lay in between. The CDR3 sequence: CSVKQGDNSPLHF. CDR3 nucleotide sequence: TGCAGCGTTAAACAGGGTGATAATTCACCCCTCCACTTT.

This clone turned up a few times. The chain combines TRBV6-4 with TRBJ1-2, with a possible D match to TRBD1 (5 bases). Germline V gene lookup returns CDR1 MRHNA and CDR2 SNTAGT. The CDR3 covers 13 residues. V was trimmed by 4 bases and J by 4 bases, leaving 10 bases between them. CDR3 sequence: CASSAGTSYGYTF. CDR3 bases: TGTGCCAGCAGTGCGGGGACTTCCTATGGCTACACCTTC.

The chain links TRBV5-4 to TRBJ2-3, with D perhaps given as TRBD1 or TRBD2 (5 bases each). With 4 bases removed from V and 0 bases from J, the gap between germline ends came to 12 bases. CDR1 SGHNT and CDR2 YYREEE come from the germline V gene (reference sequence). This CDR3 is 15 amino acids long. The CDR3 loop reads CASSGGPISTDTQYF. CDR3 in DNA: TGTGCCAGCAGCGGGGGTCCGATTAGCACAGATACGCAGTATTTT.

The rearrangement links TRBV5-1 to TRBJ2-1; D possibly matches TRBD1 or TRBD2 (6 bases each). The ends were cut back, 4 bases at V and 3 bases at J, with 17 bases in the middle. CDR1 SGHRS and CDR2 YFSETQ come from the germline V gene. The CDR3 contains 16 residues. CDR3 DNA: TGCGCCAGCAGCCAACGGGGGCAGGGGAGCTACAATGAGCAGTTCTTC. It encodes CASSQRGQGSYNEQFF.

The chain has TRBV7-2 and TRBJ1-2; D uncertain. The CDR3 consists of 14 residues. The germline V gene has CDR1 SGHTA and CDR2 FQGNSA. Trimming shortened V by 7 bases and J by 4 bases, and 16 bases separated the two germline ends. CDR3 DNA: TGTGCCAGCATCCCACCCTCCAGACCCTATGGCTACACCTTC. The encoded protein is CASIPPSRPYGYTF.